This record concerns one T cell receptor (beta chain) sequence. Study processing details: Estimates of nucleated cell counts were drawn from the amplification of reference gene primers. Repertoires were generated with immunoSEQ multiplex PCR, while TCRdb's copy carries only in-frame clones and drops some. V and J calls plus clone size are reproduced from that table; the DNA served to infer D and trimming. The sample lists about 670,000 clones, around 90% occurring once. The sample originates from a study of blood T cell repertoires in COVID-19. About the research overall: Some COVID-19 samples were acute and others convalescent; all came from the United States, Italy and Spain. T cells, B-cell-depleted T cells, or PBMCs provided the cDNA or gDNA that served as material.

This CDR3 is built from 16 residues. V was shortened by 6 bases and J by 2 bases, with 17 bases between the two germline ends. From germline, CDR1 is LGHDT and CDR2 YNNKEL (reference sequence). Sequencing was done on a sample of peripheral blood. The sequence was collected from a young woman with acute or convalescent COVID-19. The chain carries TRBV3-1 (or the pseudogene TRBV3-2) and TRBJ2-1; tentative D call: TRBD2 (6 bases). The CDR3 reads CASRPGSGGTYNEQFF. DNA of the CDR3: TGTGCCAGCAGACCGGGCTCCGGAGGGACCTACAATGAGCAGTTCTTC.